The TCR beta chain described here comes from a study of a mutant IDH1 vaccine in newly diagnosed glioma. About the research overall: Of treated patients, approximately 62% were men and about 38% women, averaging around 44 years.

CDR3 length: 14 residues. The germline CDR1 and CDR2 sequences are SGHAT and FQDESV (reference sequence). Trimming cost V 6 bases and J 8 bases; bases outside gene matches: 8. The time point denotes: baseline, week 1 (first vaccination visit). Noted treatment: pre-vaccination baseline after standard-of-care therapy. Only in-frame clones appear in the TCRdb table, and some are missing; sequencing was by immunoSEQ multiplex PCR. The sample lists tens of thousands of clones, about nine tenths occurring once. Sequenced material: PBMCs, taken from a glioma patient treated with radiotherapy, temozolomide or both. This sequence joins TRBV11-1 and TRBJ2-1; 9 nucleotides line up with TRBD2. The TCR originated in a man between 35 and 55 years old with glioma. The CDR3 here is CASSGLARRDEQFF. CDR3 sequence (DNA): TGTGCCAGCAGTGGACTAGCGAGGCGCGATGAGCAGTTCTTC.